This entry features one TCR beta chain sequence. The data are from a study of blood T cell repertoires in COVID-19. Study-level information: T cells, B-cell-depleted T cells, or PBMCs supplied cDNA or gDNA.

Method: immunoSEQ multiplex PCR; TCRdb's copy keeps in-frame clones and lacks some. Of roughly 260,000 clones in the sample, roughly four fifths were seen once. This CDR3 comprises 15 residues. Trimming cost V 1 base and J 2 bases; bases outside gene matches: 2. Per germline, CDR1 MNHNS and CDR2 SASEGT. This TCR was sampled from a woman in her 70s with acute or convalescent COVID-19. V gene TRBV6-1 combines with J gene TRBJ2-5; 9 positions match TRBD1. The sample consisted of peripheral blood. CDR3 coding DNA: TGTGCCAGCAGTGAAGGGACAGGGGCTCAAGAGACCCAGTACTTC. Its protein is CASSEGTGAQETQYF.